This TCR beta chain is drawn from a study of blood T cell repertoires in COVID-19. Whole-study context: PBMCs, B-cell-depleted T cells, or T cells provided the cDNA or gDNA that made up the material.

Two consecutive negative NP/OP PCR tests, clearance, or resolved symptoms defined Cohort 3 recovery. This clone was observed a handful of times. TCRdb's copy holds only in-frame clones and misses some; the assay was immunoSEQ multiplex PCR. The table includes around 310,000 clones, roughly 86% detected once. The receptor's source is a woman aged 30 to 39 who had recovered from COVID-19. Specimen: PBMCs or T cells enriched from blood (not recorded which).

CDR3 in DNA: TGTGCCAGCAATGATGTGGGCCGGAACACCGGGGAGCTGTTTTTT. Translation gives CASNDVGRNTGELFF. This chain uses TRBV27 with TRBJ2-2; D is unclear. Germline loops: CDR1 MNHEY, CDR2 SMNVEV (reference sequence). V was pared by 7 bases and J by 1 base, with 13 bases between. This CDR3 has 15 amino acids.